This TCR beta chain was identified during a study of T cells in Graves' hyperthyroidism and ophthalmopathy. The CDR3 loop spans 10 amino acids. The germline V gene has CDR1 SQVTM and CDR2 ANQGSEA. The V gene lost 8 bases and the J gene lost 1 base, with 5 bases spanning the gap. These patients, aged 18 to 65, had recently diagnosed hyperthyroidism lasting under 2 months. Exclusion criteria comprised uncontrolled infection, other autoimmune disease, pregnancy or lactation. This sample holds PBMCs from less than 13 ml fresh peripheral blood. This clonotype turned up a few times. Amplified TCR beta CDR3 regions came from RNA transcripts. TCR CDR3 underwent first-round RT-PCR with the HTBI primer set. TCRdb passed the multiplex PCR reads through MiXCR, listing each CDR3 protein once. The sample holds some 360,000 distinct CDR3 sequences, roughly 14% seen once.

This receptor was obtained from a woman aged 55-69 years with Graves' hyperthyroidism. This chain links TRBV29-1 with TRBJ1-1; D is ambiguous. The sample comprised blood. The CDR3: CSSRNTEAFF. CDR3 nucleotide sequence: TGCAGCAGCCGGAACACTGAAGCTTTCTTT.